These 25 T cell receptor beta chains were all obtained from the same sample, sequenced in a study of T cells in Graves' hyperthyroidism and ophthalmopathy. Authors of the study amplified TCR beta CDR3 regions from RNA transcripts. TCR CDR3 regions were first amplified by RT-PCR with HTBI primers. TCRdb called the multiplex PCR reads again in MiXCR, with one record for every CDR3 protein. The sample holds 450,000 to 700,000 distinct CDR3 sequences, about 45% seen once. The sample was peripheral blood or thyroid tissue (not recorded which). The receptors were gathered from a woman aged 18-29 years with Graves' hyperthyroidism.

This clonotype appeared many times. The chain recombines TRBV7-2 with TRBJ2-5, with 9 bases fitting TRBD2. Trimming at V came to 7 bases and at J to 5 bases, leaving 8 bases not matched to a gene. This CDR3 has 14 residues. Per the germline V gene, CDR1 is SGHTA and CDR2 is FQGNSA. As DNA, the CDR3 is TGTGCCAGCACCCTGCGGGGGGGAGGGGAGACCCAGTACTTC. It translates to CASTLRGGGETQYF.

This rearrangement joins TRBV2 to TRBJ1-2; D is unresolved. Germline V gene data show CDR1 as SNHLY and CDR2 as FYNNEI. The CDR3 is made up of 14 amino acids. V was trimmed by 7 bases and J by 5 bases, leaving 17 bases between them. CDR3 amino acids: CASKTIRALYGYTF. CDR3 in DNA: TGTGCCAGCAAAACCATACGGGCTTTATATGGCTACACCTTC.

This clonotype was counted a few times. This rearrangement joins TRBV27 to TRBJ1-5; 7 positions match TRBD1. The CDR3 is 14 residues long. Germline V CDR1 and CDR2: MNHEY, SMNVEV (reference sequence). With 5 bases clipped from V and 6 bases from J, the junction kept 7 bases outside the gene matches. The CDR3 spells CASSKDRVAQPQHF. DNA of the CDR3: TGTGCCAGCAGTAAAGACAGGGTCGCTCAGCCCCAGCATTTT.

This clonotype has more than one count but fewer than ten. The V and J genes are TRBV6-1 and TRBJ2-7, with D unclear. CDR1 is MNHNS and CDR2 is SASEGT in the germline V gene. Trimming pared 2 bases from V and 5 bases from J, leaving 7 bases between. The CDR3 is 12 amino acids. For the CDR3, the DNA is TGTGCCAGCAGTGAAATCGAGAACGAGCAGTACTTC. Translation: CASSEIENEQYF.

V is TRBV4-1 and J is TRBJ1-4; no clear D gene. Trimming removed 0 bases at V and 8 bases at J, with 10 bases between. Germline V lookup: CDR1 MGHRA, CDR2 YSYEKL. The CDR3 sequence is 14 residues long. The DNA for the CDR3 is TGCGCCAGCAGCCAAGAGAGGGTTGGGGAAAAACTGTTTTTT. Its protein is CASSQERVGEKLFF.

This clonotype was seen just once. The CDR3 end shows no conserved phenylalanine or tryptophan, and so a read error is likely. The chain has TRBV2 and TRBJ2-7, with TRBD1 identical over 8 bases. V trimming: 8 bases; J trimming: 1 base; junction bases outside the gene matches: 7. Germline V gives CDR1 SNHLY, CDR2 FYNNEI. This CDR3 has 14 residues. The CDR3 sequence: CASEGDRPSYEQYP. CDR3 nucleotide sequence: TGTGCCAGCGAGGGGGACAGGCCATCCTACGAGCAGTACCCC.

The chain employs TRBV25-1 and TRBJ2-7; the match to TRBD1 covers 7 bases. CDR3 size: 16 residues. J gave up 3 bases and V 6 bases, and 14 bases lay outside the gene matches. CDR1 and CDR2 (germline): MGHDK, SYGVNS. The DNA for the CDR3 is TGTGCCAGCAGCGTCGAGCTCTCGGGACAGAACTACGAGCAGTACTTC. This codes for CASSVELSGQNYEQYF.

The gene calls are TRBV24-1 and TRBJ2-1, with 7 bases fitting TRBD1. With V trimmed by 2 bases and J by 7 bases, 4 bases remained unmatched. The CDR3 loop spans 14 amino acids. Germline V gene sequence: CDR1 KGHDR, CDR2 SFDVKD. In nucleotides, the CDR3 is TGTGCCACCAGTGATTCGGGGACAGTTAATGAGCAGTTCTTC. This codes for CATSDSGTVNEQFF.

The V and J genes are TRBV13 and TRBJ1-4, with D possibly TRBD1 on 6 matching bases. V was shortened by 5 bases and J by 14 bases, with 18 bases between the two germline ends. Germline CDR1 reads PRHDT; CDR2 reads FYEKMQ (reference sequence). This CDR3 is 13 amino acids long. CDR3 loop: CASSQGDRRLLFF. CDR3 nucleotides: TGTGCCAGCAGCCAAGGAGACAGGCGCCTCCTGTTTTTT. Supplemented by reference TRBV13 and TRBJ1-4, the full variable domain reads AAGVIQSPRHLIKEKRETATLKCYPIPRHDTVYWYQQGPGQDPQFLISFYEKMQSDKGSIPDRFSAQQFSDYHSELNMSSLELGDSALYFCASSQGDRRLLFFGSGTQLSVL.

This clonotype was seen repeatedly, ten times or more. V usage is TRBV4-2 and J usage is TRBJ2-5, with 7 bases identical to TRBD1. The V segment lost 4 bases and the J segment 3 bases; nucleotides outside the gene matches: 5. The CDR3 is 14 residues long. The germline gives CDR1 LGHNA, CDR2 YNFKEQ. CDR3 sequence reads: CASSRRDREETQYF. CDR3 DNA: TGTGCCAGCAGCCGCCGGGACAGAGAAGAGACCCAGTACTTC.

This chain joins TRBV25-1 and TRBJ1-6; TRBD1 is a possible D gene (5 bases). Looked up from germline, CDR1 is MGHDK and CDR2 is SYGVNS. The CDR3 sequence is 15 residues long. Trimming cost V 7 bases and J 10 bases, with 20 bases left between them. CDR3 DNA sequence: TGTGCCAGCATTCCGAAAGGGGATTCAGGATCACCCCTCCACTTT. Translation gives CASIPKGDSGSPLHF.

The rearrangement links TRBV3-1 to TRBJ2-5; D might be TRBD1 (5 bases). Trimming removed 0 bases at V and 0 bases at J, with 14 bases between. The CDR3 length is 17 residues. The germline V gene has CDR1 LGHDT and CDR2 YNNKEL (reference sequence). CDR3 protein: CASSQDQQALYQETQYF. The CDR3 DNA is TGTGCCAGCAGCCAAGATCAACAGGCCCTGTACCAAGAGACCCAGTACTTC.

A few counts support this clonotype. The J gene is TRBJ1-4, the V gene TRBV12-3 or TRBV12-4, with a possible D match to TRBD1 (6 bases). This CDR3 is 14 amino acids long. V gave up 3 bases and J gave up 5 bases, with 10 bases separating them. CDR3 protein: CASSFRGGNEKLFF. The CDR3 DNA is TGTGCCAGCAGTTTTAGGGGGGGCAATGAAAAACTGTTTTTT.

The sample holds many counts of this clonotype. This chain uses TRBV24-1 with TRBJ1-5; TRBD1 matches 7 bases. CDR3 length: 17 residues. In germline, CDR1 is KGHDR, CDR2 SFDVKD. J gave up 0 bases and V 3 bases, and 7 bases lay outside the gene matches. The CDR3 DNA follows: TGTGCCACCAGTGATCGGACAGGAGACTTTAGCAATCAGCCCCAGCATTTT. It encodes CATSDRTGDFSNQPQHF.

The chain has TRBV7-2 and TRBJ2-2; 8 bases line up with TRBD1. V lost 4 bases to trimming and J lost 4 bases; unmatched junction nucleotides: 11. This CDR3 is built from 17 residues. Germline-derived CDR1 and CDR2 are SGHTA and FQGNSA. The CDR3 sequence: CASSWAGQGGPTGELFF. CDR3 DNA: TGTGCCAGCAGCTGGGCCGGACAGGGAGGTCCCACCGGGGAGCTGTTTTTT.

CDR3 loop: CARDLDSRSNQPQHF. Written as DNA, the CDR3 is TGTGCTAGAGATCTGGACAGCCGTAGCAATCAGCCCCAGCATTTT. The chain couples TRBV25-1 to TRBJ1-5, with D tentatively TRBD1 (6 bases). Germline V gives CDR1 MGHDK, CDR2 SYGVNS. CDR3 size: 15 residues.

Many counts were recorded for this clonotype. The J gene is TRBJ1-1, the V gene TRBV12-3 or TRBV12-4; weak D call: TRBD1 (5 bases). The CDR3 length is 13 residues. The ends were cut back, 7 bases at V and 11 bases at J, with 20 bases in the middle. CDR3 in amino acids: CASTPQGLPRAFF. As DNA, the CDR3 is TGTGCCAGCACTCCCCAGGGTCTTCCAAGGGCTTTCTTT.

This clonotype occurred a few times. One junction end disagrees with the germline gene, perhaps due to a read error. This chain links TRBV7-2 with TRBJ2-7; 7 bases map to TRBD2. CDR1 SGHTA and CDR2 FQGNSA come from the germline V gene. The CDR3 consists of 14 residues. For the CDR3, the DNA is TGTGCCGGCAGCTTAGCCGGGGGGAGCTACGAGCAGTACTTC. Residues: CAGSLAGGSYEQYF.

This clonotype was picked up many times. The chain recombines TRBV15 with TRBJ1-4; no definite D call. CDR1 is LNHNV, CDR2 YYDKDF, per germline (reference sequence). The CDR3 contains 17 residues. Deletions cut 8 bases from V and 0 bases from J, with 19 bases between. The CDR3 loop reads CATRDQAGPATNEKLFF. The DNA for the CDR3 is TGTGCCACCCGCGACCAGGCGGGCCCTGCAACTAATGAAAAACTGTTTTTT. The full variable domain, with the rest looked up from reference TRBV15 and TRBJ1-4, is DAMVIQNPRYQVTQFGKPVTLSCSQTLNHNVMYWYQQKSSQAPKLLFHYYDKDFNNEADTPDNFQSRRPNTSFCFLDIRSPGLGDTAMYLCATRDQAGPATNEKLFFGSGTQLSVL.

This clonotype was observed at least ten times. Its ends do not fully match the called genes, so a read error is possible. The rearrangement uses TRBV7-7 and TRBJ2-5; D possibly uses TRBD1 or TRBD2 (5 bases each). Germline CDR1 is SSHAT and CDR2 is FNYEAQ (reference sequence). The CDR3 extends over 16 amino acids. CDR3 protein: CASSPSPGTRSETQYF. The CDR3 DNA sequence: TGTGCTAGCAGCCCCTCCCCCGGGACCAGGAGCGAGACCCAGTACTTC.

The rearrangement joins TRBV20-1 to TRBJ1-5; tentatively, D is TRBD1 (5 bases). The germline gives CDR1 DFQATT, CDR2 SNEGSKA (reference sequence). The CDR3 extends over 13 amino acids. Trimming pared 5 bases from V and 4 bases from J, leaving 12 bases between. The CDR3 nucleotides are TGCAGTGCTGGGGGGATAACTAATCAGCCCCAGCATTTT. This gives the protein CSAGGITNQPQHF.

CDR3 DNA: TGTGCCAGCAGCTTAGACAGGGGGGTCTACGAGCAGTACTTC. This gives the protein CASSLDRGVYEQYF. This chain uses TRBV7-2 with TRBJ2-7; 8 bases align to TRBD1. The CDR3 runs to 14 residues. Trimming removed 1 base from V and 3 bases from J; junction bases left unmatched: 2. The germline V gene has CDR1 SGHTA and CDR2 FQGNSA.

The genes are TRBV7-2 and TRBJ2-2; 8 bases are a match to TRBD2. CDR3 size: 14 residues. After removal of 8 bases from V and 11 bases from J, the junction contained 13 bases not matched to a gene. Germline CDR1 SGHTA, CDR2 FQGNSA. The CDR3 loop reads CASGELAAVDELFF. The DNA of the CDR3 is TGTGCCAGCGGGGAACTAGCGGCGGTCGATGAGCTGTTTTTT.

This clonotype was detected ten times or more. The gene calls are TRBV4-1 and TRBJ1-5, with D hard to call. V dropped 0 bases and J dropped 7 bases, with 10 bases sitting between them. CDR1 and CDR2 (germline): MGHRA, YSYEKL. The CDR3 loop spans 14 amino acids. The CDR3 DNA follows: TGCGCCAGCAGCCAAGATGAACAAGGACAGCCCCAGCATTTT. The encoded protein is CASSQDEQGQPQHF.

A few counts support this clonotype. The genes are TRBV10-3 and TRBJ1-1, with D perhaps matching TRBD1 (5 bases). The germline V gene encodes CDR1 ENHRY and CDR2 SYGVKD. Trimming took off 4 bases at V and 3 bases at J, with 12 bases between the two ends. The CDR3 runs 14 residues. The CDR3 DNA is TGTGCCATCAGTGGAAAGGGAGGGGACACTGAAGCTTTCTTT. Translated: CAISGKGGDTEAFF.